This paragraph reports one T cell receptor (beta chain). Its specificity is not known. Sequencing was performed with immunoSEQ multiplex PCR; in TCRdb, only in-frame clones are kept and a portion is missing. The profile covers about 170,000 clones, with more than 90% appearing a single time and roughly 1.5% taken by the ten largest. This sample was included in a study of T cell responses to AZD1222 COVID-19 vaccine. About the study: Second-dose groups at about 4 or about 12 weeks were pooled. The study, taken as a whole, reports: Nearly half of spike-specific TCRs reportedly target unmutated variant regions. Samples come after the peak T cell response, not at day 14. Rises in breadth and depth of Spike-specific TCRs came after two AZD1222 doses.

Germline V gene lookup returns CDR1 DFQATT and CDR2 SNEGSKA (reference sequence). Trimming shortened V by 4 bases and J by 8 bases, and 5 bases separated the two germline ends. The CDR3 is 9 amino acids. The specimen was peripheral blood, collected on day 0 of AZD1222 vaccination. The receptor was isolated from an adult in good health. V gene TRBV20-1 combines with J gene TRBJ1-2; unclear D gene. CDR3 in amino acids: CSAKGGYTF. CDR3 in DNA: TGCAGTGCTAAGGGCGGCTACACCTTC.